This T cell receptor beta chain was sequenced during a study of vaccination and CD4 T cells after COVID-19 (dated by TCRdb to about 2022). Broadly, across the study: Convalescent patients had a positive SARS-CoV-2 result on nasal swab PCR, and of these patients, fewer than ten had mild disease and one had severe disease. The spike-specific CD4+ TCR repertoire was compared before and after mRNA vaccination in ten to eleven COVID-19 convalescent patients and a handful of infection-naive healthy vaccine recipients. Participants got two doses of the Pfizer-BioNTech BNT162b2 vaccine (n=8) or two doses of the Moderna mRNA-1273 vaccine (n=2). Post-COVID blood samples were collected from convalescent patients a median of around 96 days after diagnosis, with a range of about 35 to 170 days. The time from the second vaccine dose to post-vaccine blood sampling had a median of around 72 days and ranged from about 12 to 241 days. The cultures were stimulated with overlapping spike peptide pools from SARS-CoV-2 and from the common cold coronaviruses HCoV-NL63, HCoV-OC43 and HCoV-229E. The convalescent cohort included six males and four females, with two Hispanic individuals, seven Caucasians, two Asians and one multiracial person. In control cultures, a CEFX viral epitope pool was used as positive control, an HIV-1 Nef peptide pool was used as negative control, or no peptide was added.

Read against the paper, the sample's treatment or condition label means: 10-day PBMC culture with coronavirus spike peptide pools or control peptides (ViraFEST assay). The ViraFEST assay was used in the study, in which antigen-specific T cells were expanded with peptide pools and expanded clonotypes were subsequently identified by TCR sequencing. The positive SARS-CoV-2 PCR tests of the convalescent patients were dated from March to December 2020, before the Alpha, Beta and Delta variants emerged in the United States. Under 2.5 million PBMCs per well were cultured in IMDM with roughly 5.5% human AB serum and roughly 9.3 IU/ml IL-2, plus 10 ug/ml peptide pools. On days 3 and 7, half of the culture medium was replaced with fresh IL-2-containing medium. CD4+ T cells were isolated after approximately ten days of culture through negative selection using the EasySep CD4+ T cell isolation kit. PBMCs were separated from whole blood using Ficoll-Paque Plus gradient centrifugation and then either used fresh or cryopreserved at -140C. Each culture condition was generally run in triplicate wells.

Libraries came from PCR. DNA from cultured CD4+ T cells was subjected to TCR sequencing with the Oncomine TCR Beta short-read assay at the Johns Hopkins FTIC core. Genomic DNA was extracted from the cultured CD4+ T cells with the QIAamp micro DNA kit. Oncomine TCR Beta libraries from cultured CD4+ T cells were pooled using unique dual indexes and sequenced on an Illumina iSeq 100. The published analysis was carried out like this. Non-productive sequences were removed, and CDR3s that did not start with C, did not end with F or W, or were shorter than 7 amino acids were discarded. The MANAFEST web application identified antigen-specific clonotypes by comparing peptide-stimulated wells against reference wells and other culture wells. For a clone to be called positive, the clone needed an FDR below 0.05, an odds ratio above 5, and a productive frequency above 0.1% in at least two of three replicate wells. A clonotype was classed as cross-reactive if the clonotype showed significant expansion both in SARS-CoV-2 spike wells and in at least one common cold coronavirus spike condition. CDR3 homology was assessed with Levenshtein distances (stringdist) and unrooted phylogenetic trees (ape) in R version 3.6.1. Using fastp trimming at Q25 and MiXCR clonotype assembly, TCRdb reanalyzed the public sequencing data and kept in-frame beta chains. All rows with the same CDR3 protein become a single entry with the most common DNA and genes. These V and J calls derive from TCRdb rather than the authors' analysis. Within this sample are 25,000 or so distinct CDR3 sequences, with approximately 40% of them counted one time only. The ten largest make up more than 6% of the sample.

Concerning this clonotype itself: Its binding antigen is unknown. No qualities accompany the bases; no much larger clone lies one base away.

The CDR3 spans 14 residues, from the cysteine through the phenylalanine. Just the 42-base CDR3 DNA is kept, in frame starting at base 1. The germline V gene gives CDR1 as SGHNT and CDR2 as YENEEA. V lost 5 bases and J lost 0 bases; the stretch between them is 5 bases long. On the study overall, not on this receptor specifically: The number of convalescent patients in the study was relatively small, and the study did not examine early timepoints following natural infection. Among convalescent patients, a median about 87% of the SARS-CoV-2-reactive clones seen after vaccination appeared only after vaccination, which suggests priming specific to the vaccine. In convalescent patients, nearly all vaccine-specific clones (304 of 307) were found to be mono-reactive for SARS-CoV-2 spike rather than cross-reactive with common cold coronaviruses. An increase in the median number of SARS-CoV-2-reactive clonotypes from 20 to 25 after infection to 35 to 40 after vaccination was observed, but the change was not found to be significant.

This TCR derives from a human donor who had recovered from COVID-19. The chain couples TRBV11-3 to TRBJ1-6, with the D gene not clear enough to name. The sequencing input was CD4+ T cells from blood, cultured in vitro. The nucleotides read TGTGCCAGCAGCCCGAGCTCCTATAATTCACCCCTCCACTTT. Its protein product is CASSPSSYNSPLHF.